Shown below are 10 T cell receptor beta chains from a single sample sequenced in a study of T cell repertoires in cytomegalovirus infection. MiXCR, run by TCRdb on the reads, gives a single entry per CDR3 protein. The data hold about 260,000 distinct CDR3 sequences, with 8% to 9.5% observed a single time. Specimen: PBMCs. The receptors stem from a human donor in good health (CMV status not recorded). Some clones in this sample may be carry-over from other donors' samples.

In its sample, this clonotype was seen once. The chain links TRBV29-1 to TRBJ1-5, with D maybe TRBD1 (6 bases). CDR1 is SQVTM, CDR2 ANQGSEA, per germline. The ends were cut back, 4 bases at V and 0 bases at J, with 10 bases in the middle. The length of the CDR3 is 14 residues. CDR3 DNA: TGCAGCGTTGGGGAGGGGGGTAGCAATCAGCCCCAGCATTTT. This translates into CSVGEGGSNQPQHF.

This clonotype appeared a few times. The chain has TRBV20-1 and TRBJ1-1, with a tentative D call TRBD1 (5 bases). CDR1 DFQATT and CDR2 SNEGSKA come from the germline V gene (reference sequence). V was trimmed by 6 bases and J by 5 bases, leaving 16 bases between them. CDR3 length: 13 residues. The CDR3 coding sequence is TGCAGTGCCACGCGTGGGGGTGTTACTGAAGCTTTCTTT. Residues: CSATRGGVTEAFF.

This clonotype was counted ten times or more. V is TRBV7-2 and J is TRBJ2-7, with a possible D match to TRBD2 (6 bases). The V gene lost 5 bases and the J gene lost 0 bases, with 14 bases spanning the gap. Germline V CDR1 and CDR2: SGHTA, FQGNSA. This CDR3 has 15 amino acids. The CDR3 bases are TGTGCCAGCAGCCGAACGGGGGTCCCCTCCTACGAGCAGTACTTC. Translating gives CASSRTGVPSYEQYF.

This clonotype occurred many times. The rearrangement links TRBV7-2 to TRBJ2-7; D unclear. The CDR3 spans 12 residues. Deletions cut 0 bases from V and 5 bases from J, with 5 bases between. Germline V gives CDR1 SGHTA, CDR2 FQGNSA. DNA of the CDR3: TGTGCCAGCAGCTTAGCGCTCGACGAGCAGTACTTC. Its translation: CASSLALDEQYF. Complete variable domain (other parts from reference TRBV7-2 and TRBJ2-7): GAGVSQSPSNKVTEKGKDVELRCDPISGHTALYWYRQSLGQGLEFLIYFQGNSAPDKSGLPSDRFSAERTGGSVSTLTIQRTQQEDSAVYLCASSLALDEQYFGPGTRLTVT.

In its sample, this clonotype was seen many times. The chain employs TRBV7-8 and TRBJ1-4, with 7 bases aligning to TRBD1. CDR3 length equals 15 residues. Germline loops: CDR1 SGHVS, CDR2 FQNEAQ. V shed 3 bases and J 3 bases; nucleotides not matched to a gene: 4. The CDR3 loop reads CASSLLGQSNEKLFF. Here the CDR3 DNA reads TGTGCCAGCAGCTTGTTGGGACAGTCTAATGAAAAACTGTTTTTT.

This clonotype was counted only a few times. The rearrangement uses TRBV7-2 and TRBJ2-4, with D perhaps TRBD2 (5 bases). Trimming took 1 base from V and 6 from J, leaving 13 bases between them. The length of the CDR3 is 15 residues. CDR1 is SGHTA and CDR2 is FQGNSA in the germline V gene. CDR3 sequence reads: CASSLGSGAGNIQYF. The CDR3 DNA reads as TGTGCCAGCAGCTTAGGGTCGGGCGCGGGAAACATTCAGTACTTC.

The sample holds a few counts of this clonotype. V is TRBV7-9 and J is TRBJ2-7; 8 nucleotides agree with TRBD1. Unmatched junction bases numbered 6, after V lost 5 bases and J lost 3 bases. The CDR3 runs 14 residues. CDR1 and CDR2 (germline): SEHNR, FQNEAQ (reference sequence). The CDR3 nucleotides are TGTGCCAGCAGCAGGGCACAGGGGGACTACGAGCAGTACTTC. Translated, it gives CASSRAQGDYEQYF.

The table lists this clonotype with many counts. CDR3 nucleotide sequence: TGTGCCAGCAGTTTAGCCGTGGACACTGAAGCTTTCTTT. This codes for CASSLAVDTEAFF. The V gene is TRBV12-3 or TRBV12-4, the J gene TRBJ1-1; D remains ambiguous. The CDR3 consists of 13 residues. Trimming pared 0 bases from V and 3 bases from J, leaving 5 bases between.

This clonotype was seen repeatedly, ten times or more. This rearrangement joins TRBV7-2 to TRBJ2-5, with D possibly being TRBD1 (6 bases). The V gene lost 3 bases and the J gene lost 5 bases, with 13 bases spanning the gap. CDR1 and CDR2 (germline): SGHTA, FQGNSA. This CDR3 is built from 14 residues. As DNA, the CDR3 is TGTGCCAGCAGCTTTTCTCCAGGGGTGGAGACCCAGTACTTC. Protein product: CASSFSPGVETQYF.

This chain connects TRBV6-1 to TRBJ1-2; 12 nucleotides align to TRBD1. This CDR3 is built from 15 residues. Germline V gives CDR1 MNHNS, CDR2 SASEGT. The J segment lost 2 bases and the V segment lost 6 bases, leaving 4 bases of the junction unmatched. The CDR3 here is CASRGQGAGNYGYTF. The CDR3 DNA reads TGTGCCAGCAGGGGACAGGGGGCAGGAAACTATGGCTACACCTTC.